These 17 T cell receptor beta chains were sequenced from one sample in a study of cytomegalovirus exposure and HLA in healthy donors. Researchers ran the PCR with 60 Vbeta and 13 Jbeta primers. Sequencing was performed with immunoSEQ multiplex PCR; in TCRdb, only in-frame clones are kept and a portion is missing. The sample carries 150,000 to 200,000 clones, around 81% recorded once. The sequenced sample was PBMCs. These receptors came from a man between 18 and 35 years old in good health and CMV-seronegative.

The chain is built from TRBV7-6 and TRBJ1-3, with D possibly TRBD1 on 6 matching bases. The CDR3 is 15 amino acids. Looked up from germline, CDR1 is SGHVS and CDR2 is FNYEAQ. Between the trimmed V and J ends, which lost 3 bases and 0 bases, there was a span of 9 bases. Written as DNA, the CDR3 is TGTGCCAGCAGCTTGAGGGACACCTCTGGAAACACCATATATTTT. Protein sequence: CASSLRDTSGNTIYF.

The chain recombines TRBV18 with TRBJ1-1, with 9 bases fitting TRBD1. Trimming removed 1 base from V and 0 bases from J; junction bases left unmatched: 6. The CDR3 covers 17 residues. Germline lookup yields CDR1 KGHSH and CDR2 LQKENI. CDR3 amino acids: CASSPLLGQGMNTEAFF. The CDR3 nucleotides read TGTGCCAGCTCACCACTTTTAGGACAGGGGATGAACACTGAAGCTTTCTTT.

The genes are TRBV7-2 and TRBJ1-2; D ambiguous. Per germline, CDR1 SGHTA and CDR2 FQGNSA. V gave up 1 base and J gave up 4 bases, with 7 bases separating them. The CDR3 has 13 amino acids. CDR3 sequence: CASSLVIGYGYTF. In DNA form, the CDR3 reads TGTGCCAGCAGCTTAGTCATCGGCTATGGCTACACCTTC.

The chain's CDR3 is CASSLGQGGLEQYF. The CDR3 DNA reads TGTGCCAGCAGCTTAGGGCAGGGGGGCCTGGAGCAGTACTTC. J is TRBJ2-7 and V is TRBV7-8; D may be TRBD1 (7 bases). The CDR3 runs to 14 residues. Per germline, CDR1 SGHVS and CDR2 FQNEAQ. The V end lost 1 base, the J end lost 7 bases, and 14 bases lay between the germline ends.

The gene calls are TRBV30 and TRBJ1-2; 7 positions match TRBD1. With 4 bases clipped from V and 10 bases from J, the junction kept 9 bases outside the gene matches. The CDR3 length is 12 residues. The germline CDR1 and CDR2 sequences are GTSNPN and SVGIG (reference sequence). CDR3 residues: CAWTPGGQSYTF. As DNA, the CDR3 is TGTGCCTGGACCCCAGGGGGGCAGTCCTACACCTTC.

This clone was recorded once. The chain combines TRBV7-2 with TRBJ2-1; 12 nucleotides align to TRBD2. Germline CDR1 reads SGHTA; CDR2 reads FQGNSA. J gave up 6 bases and V 7 bases, and 1 base lay outside the gene matches. The length of the CDR3 is 13 residues. The CDR3 reads CASTSGRVNEQFF. DNA for the CDR3: TGTGCCAGCACTAGCGGGAGGGTCAATGAGCAGTTCTTC.

J is TRBJ1-1 and V is TRBV4-3, with 7 bases lining up with TRBD1. V was pared by 0 bases and J by 6 bases, with 7 bases of the junction left unmatched. CDR1 is LGHNA and CDR2 is YSLEER in the germline V gene. There are 15 residues in the CDR3. As DNA, the CDR3 is TGCGCCAGCAGCCAAGAGCCCCGGGACAGTGCTGAAGCTTTCTTT. This gives the protein CASSQEPRDSAEAFF.

V usage is TRBV4-3 and J usage is TRBJ2-1; D unclear. The CDR3 is 17 amino acids. Germline values: CDR1 LGHNA, CDR2 YSLEER. Trimming took off 4 bases at V and 0 bases at J, with 16 bases between the two ends. The CDR3 is CASSPLLGSSSYNEQFF. In nucleotides, the CDR3 is TGCGCCAGCAGCCCCCTATTGGGCAGTAGCTCCTACAATGAGCAGTTCTTC.

The V and J genes are TRBV30 and TRBJ2-1, with 9 bases aligning to TRBD2. V lost 0 bases, J lost 6 bases, and 9 bases stayed unmatched. CDR1 is GTSNPN and CDR2 is SVGIG in the germline V gene (reference sequence). This CDR3 is built from 16 residues. The CDR3 DNA reads as TGTGCCTGGAGTGTAGGGGCTAGCGGGACCCTCAATGAGCAGTTCTTC. Its translation is CAWSVGASGTLNEQFF.

The chain uses TRBV6-4 and TRBJ1-5, with 9 bases fitting TRBD1. The CDR3 loop spans 19 amino acids. Germline V CDR1 and CDR2: MRHNA, SNTAGT. The J segment lost 2 bases and the V segment lost 5 bases, leaving 16 bases of the junction unmatched. The CDR3 protein is CASSPGQGPPSEGNQPQHF. CDR3 nucleotide sequence: TGTGCCAGCAGTCCCGGACAGGGGCCGCCTTCGGAGGGCAATCAGCCCCAGCATTTT.

As regards this clone: Other DNA sequences in the sample encode the same CDR3. The chain carries TRBV9 and TRBJ2-2; 7 nucleotides align to TRBD1. The CDR3 is made up of 15 amino acids. Losses at the gene ends were 2 bases for V and 4 bases for J; bases not matched to a gene: 5. Germline-derived CDR1 and CDR2 are SGDLS and YYNGEE. CDR3 protein: CASSVKGASTGELFF. In nucleotides, the CDR3 is TGTGCCAGCAGCGTCAAGGGGGCAAGCACCGGGGAGCTGTTTTTT.

The chain has TRBV4-3 and TRBJ2-7, with D tentatively TRBD2 (6 bases). Germline assignment: CDR1 LGHNA and CDR2 YSLEER. The CDR3 is 15 amino acids. V gave up 1 base and J gave up 0 bases, with 10 bases separating them. The CDR3 reads CASSQVGGGSYEQYF. Here the CDR3 DNA reads TGCGCCAGCAGCCAAGTGGGGGGAGGCTCCTACGAGCAGTACTTC.

Details on this clone: The junction departs from germline at one end; a sequencing error may be responsible. The J gene is TRBJ2-3, the V gene TRBV7-7; 11 nucleotides agree with TRBD1. CDR1 is SSHAT, CDR2 FNYEAQ, per germline (reference sequence). The CDR3 has 15 residues. CDR3 sequence (DNA): TGTGCTAGCACCGCCGGGACAGGGGGAACAGATACGCAGTATTTT. Amino acids: CASTAGTGGTDTQYF.

This clone was seen just once. V gene TRBV18 combines with J gene TRBJ2-7, with TRBD1 as a possible D gene (6 bases). The CDR3 spans 15 residues. Germline assignment: CDR1 KGHSH and CDR2 LQKENI. Trimming removed 3 bases from V and 0 bases from J, with 12 bases in between. CDR3 sequence reads: CASSPTMDSSYEQYF. The CDR3 DNA reads TGTGCCAGCTCACCCACCATGGACAGCTCCTACGAGCAGTACTTC.

The chain uses TRBV2 and TRBJ1-2, with D possibly being TRBD1 (5 bases). V lost 2 bases, J lost 7 bases, and 17 bases lay in between. In germline, CDR1 is SNHLY, CDR2 FYNNEI. The CDR3 is made up of 15 amino acids. The CDR3 DNA reads as TGTGCCAGCAGTGAATTCAGGCTCGGGGGAGGTGGCTACACCTTC. Protein sequence: CASSEFRLGGGGYTF. The variable domain in full, with the rest retrieved from reference TRBV2 and TRBJ1-2, is EPEVTQTPSHQVTQMGQEVILRCVPISNHLYFYWYRQILGQKVEFLVSFYNNEISEKSEIFDDQFSVERPDGSNFTLKIRSTKLEDSAMYFCASSEFRLGGGGYTFGSGTRLTVV.

The V call is TRBV7-9, the J call TRBJ2-5; D is possibly TRBD1 (5 bases). Trimming pared 1 base from V and 5 bases from J, leaving 14 bases between. CDR1 and CDR2 from the germline V gene are SEHNR and FQNEAQ (reference sequence). The CDR3 totals 15 residues. CDR3 residues: CASSLVGARGETQYF. The CDR3 coding sequence is TGTGCCAGCAGCTTAGTTGGGGCGAGAGGCGAGACCCAGTACTTC. The full variable domain, its missing parts supplied by reference TRBV7-9 and TRBJ2-5, is DTGVSQNPRHKITKRGQNVTFRCDPISEHNRLYWYRQTLGQGPEFLTYFQNEAQLEKSRLLSDRFSAERPKGSFSTLEIQRTEQGDSAMYLCASSLVGARGETQYFGPGTRLLVL.

The rearrangement links TRBV14 to TRBJ2-1; weak D call: TRBD2 (5 bases). CDR3 length: 14 residues. Germline V gives CDR1 SGHDN, CDR2 FVKESK. V was clipped by 4 bases and J by 3 bases, with 10 bases between them. The CDR3 sequence: CASSRGLDYNEQFF. CDR3 DNA sequence: TGTGCCAGCAGCCGTGGACTGGACTACAATGAGCAGTTCTTC.